The 20 T cell receptor beta chains given below trace back to one sample, sequenced in a study of blood T cell repertoires in COVID-19. Repertoires were generated with immunoSEQ multiplex PCR, while TCRdb's copy carries only in-frame clones and drops some. The table has around 300,000 clones, roughly 88% seen once. The specimen was peripheral blood. The receptors come from a woman aged 50 to 60 with active or convalescent COVID-19.

The V and J genes are TRBV12-5 and TRBJ2-2; 8 nucleotides align to TRBD2. Germline V gives CDR1 LGHNT, CDR2 FRNRAP. The J segment lost 3 bases and the V segment lost 1 base, leaving 7 bases of the junction unmatched. This CDR3 contains 17 residues. This chain's CDR3 is CASGLAPTSGYTGELFF. CDR3 in DNA: TGTGCTAGTGGTTTGGCCCCCACTAGCGGATACACCGGGGAGCTGTTTTTT.

The chain combines TRBV7-9 with TRBJ2-7; no firm D call. This CDR3 is built from 14 residues. CDR1 is SEHNR and CDR2 is FQNEAQ in the germline V gene (reference sequence). The germline V and J ends were trimmed by 2 bases and 7 bases, with 15 bases remaining between them. In nucleotides, the CDR3 is TGTGCCAGCAGCTTAATTACCCAGGTATCTGAGCAGTACTTC. Translation: CASSLITQVSEQYF.

V and J are TRBV9 and TRBJ1-4, with D perhaps TRBD1 (6 bases). Germline assignment: CDR1 SGDLS and CDR2 YYNGEE. CDR3 length equals 15 residues. Trimming pared 4 bases from V and 4 bases from J, leaving 14 bases between. CDR3 DNA sequence: TGTGCCAGCAGCTTTCAGACAGGCTTTAATGAAAAACTGTTTTTT. Residues: CASSFQTGFNEKLFF.

The chain recombines TRBV19 with TRBJ1-2; D gene uncertain. CDR3 length: 11 amino acids. Deletions cut 5 bases from V and 8 bases from J, with 9 bases between. Germline assignment: CDR1 LNHDA and CDR2 SQIVND (reference sequence). CDR3 DNA: TGTGCCAGTAGTGGTGGGCGCGGCTACACCTTC. As protein: CASSGGRGYTF.

This chain connects TRBV6-4 to TRBJ1-3, with 8 bases that match TRBD1. Germline V gives CDR1 MRHNA, CDR2 SNTAGT. The ends lost 2 bases at V and 3 bases at J; junction bases unmatched: 6. CDR3 length equals 16 residues. CDR3 loop: CASSDKTGVSGNTIYF. In DNA form, the CDR3 reads TGTGCCAGCAGTGACAAGACAGGGGTAAGTGGAAACACCATATATTTT.

CDR3 in amino acids: CASSIEEGTGYEQYF. The CDR3 coding sequence is TGTGCCAGTAGTATAGAAGAGGGGACTGGCTACGAGCAGTACTTC. This rearrangement joins TRBV19 to TRBJ2-7, with a tentative D call TRBD2 (6 bases). Trimming removed 0 bases from V and 3 bases from J, with 12 bases in between. The CDR3 covers 15 residues. Germline CDR1 reads LNHDA; CDR2 reads SQIVND (reference sequence).

In DNA, the CDR3 is TGTGCCTGGAGTGTACTCTTTCGATACGGGGGACAGGGTATCCGCACTGAAGCTTTCTTT. Protein product: CAWSVLFRYGGQGIRTEAFF. The V gene is TRBV30, the J gene TRBJ1-1; TRBD1 aligns across 9 bases. CDR1 is GTSNPN and CDR2 is SVGIG in the germline V gene (reference sequence). V lost 0 bases to trimming and J lost 4 bases; unmatched junction nucleotides: 21. This CDR3 has 20 amino acids.

This chain connects TRBV5-3 to TRBJ1-1; the D is unclear. TRBV5-3 is an open reading frame, and its role is uncertain. Trimming cost V 5 bases and J 1 base, with 6 bases left between them. The CDR3 has 12 amino acids. This chain's CDR3 is CARRGGNTEAFF. The CDR3 DNA reads TGTGCCAGAAGAGGAGGGAACACTGAAGCTTTCTTT.

The chain uses TRBV3-1 (or the pseudogene TRBV3-2) and TRBJ1-1; no definite D call. Germline loops: CDR1 LGHDT, CDR2 YNNKEL (reference sequence). This CDR3 contains 14 residues. Trimming removed 1 base from V and 1 base from J, with 7 bases in between. CDR3 protein: CASSQVLRNTEAFF. Here the CDR3 DNA reads TGTGCCAGCAGCCAAGTTCTTAGGAACACTGAAGCTTTCTTT.

The chain recombines TRBV27 with TRBJ2-1; 10 bases agree with TRBD2. After removal of 5 bases from V and 3 bases from J, the junction contained 10 bases not matched to a gene. The CDR3 consists of 17 residues. Germline V gene sequence: CDR1 MNHEY, CDR2 SMNVEV (reference sequence). CDR3 coding DNA: TGTGCCAGCAGTCCAAAGCCGGGACTAGCGATCTACAATGAGCAGTTCTTC. Translated: CASSPKPGLAIYNEQFF.

The rearrangement joins TRBV9 to TRBJ2-3; 8 nucleotides match TRBD1. This CDR3 contains 16 residues. Germline CDR1 SGDLS, CDR2 YYNGEE. Losses at the gene ends were 2 bases for V and 1 base for J; bases not matched to a gene: 6. The CDR3 spells CASSVLDRVGTDTQYF. The DNA for the CDR3 is TGTGCCAGCAGCGTCCTGGACAGGGTCGGCACAGATACGCAGTATTTT.

V usage is TRBV7-2 and J usage is TRBJ1-2; D is uncertain. There are 14 residues in the CDR3. V gave up 5 bases and J gave up 0 bases, with 10 bases separating them. Germline V CDR1 and CDR2: SGHTA, FQGNSA. CDR3 amino acids: CASSRHPTNYGYTF. CDR3 DNA: TGTGCCAGCAGCAGACACCCGACTAACTATGGCTACACCTTC.

The J gene is TRBJ1-3, the V gene TRBV7-6; 11 bases are shared with TRBD1. V was clipped by 0 bases and J by 2 bases; unmatched bases: 3. The CDR3 spans 17 residues. Germline V gene data show CDR1 as SGHVS and CDR2 as FNYEAQ. The CDR3 loop is CASSLAGQGAAGNTIYF. DNA of the CDR3: TGTGCCAGCAGCTTAGCTGGACAGGGGGCTGCTGGAAACACCATATATTTT.

This clone was recorded only once. J is TRBJ1-3 and V is TRBV5-5, with 7 bases matching TRBD1. J gave up 4 bases and V 0 bases, and 4 bases lay outside the gene matches. Germline-derived CDR1 and CDR2 are SGHKS and YYEKEE (reference sequence). The CDR3 sequence is 15 residues long. The CDR3 protein is CASSLEQGRGNTIYF. The DNA for the CDR3 is TGTGCCAGCAGCTTGGAACAGGGGAGAGGAAACACCATATATTTT.

The rearrangement joins TRBV2 to TRBJ2-1, with a tentative D call TRBD1 (6 bases). CDR1 is SNHLY, CDR2 FYNNEI, per germline. V was trimmed by 3 bases and J by 0 bases, leaving 12 bases between them. This CDR3 comprises 16 residues. The CDR3 DNA sequence: TGTGCCAGCAGTGAGGGGGCGAAGAGCTCCTACAATGAGCAGTTCTTC. It yields the protein CASSEGAKSSYNEQFF.

The chain has TRBV5-1 and TRBJ2-1; TRBD2 aligns across 7 bases. The CDR3 length is 17 residues. Germline V CDR1 and CDR2: SGHRS, YFSETQ. Trimming took 5 bases from V and 6 from J; bases not matched to a gene: 17. This chain's CDR3 is CASRDASGVGMVNEQFF. In DNA form, the CDR3 reads TGCGCCAGCAGAGATGCTAGCGGAGTTGGTATGGTCAATGAGCAGTTCTTC.

The V call is TRBV4-3, the J call TRBJ2-6; possible D gene TRBD2, 7 bases. Trimming cost V 0 bases and J 0 bases, with 15 bases left between them. Per the germline V gene, CDR1 is LGHNA and CDR2 is YSLEER. CDR3 length: 19 amino acids. CDR3 loop: CASSQERAGAFSGANVLTF. In DNA form, the CDR3 reads TGCGCCAGCAGCCAAGAGCGTGCGGGGGCCTTCTCTGGGGCCAACGTCCTGACTTTC.

V is TRBV27 and J is TRBJ2-1; no firm D call. The V end lost 1 base, the J end lost 2 bases, and 9 bases lay between the germline ends. The CDR3 loop spans 15 amino acids. CDR1 MNHEY and CDR2 SMNVEV come from the germline V gene (reference sequence). The chain's CDR3 is CASSLFGNTYNEQFF. In DNA, the CDR3 is TGTGCCAGCAGTTTATTCGGTAATACCTACAATGAGCAGTTCTTC.

This clone was detected once. J is TRBJ2-1 and V is TRBV4-1; D gene uncertain. The CDR3 contains 12 residues. The V gene's germline CDR1 is MGHRA and CDR2 YSYEKL. V lost 4 bases and J 9 bases, leaving 10 bases between the germline ends. The CDR3 sequence is CASSLPRGEQFF. DNA for the CDR3: TGCGCCAGCAGCCTCCCCAGAGGTGAGCAGTTCTTC.

The chain has TRBV7-9 and TRBJ1-4; D is unclear. From germline, CDR1 is SEHNR and CDR2 FQNEAQ (reference sequence). V lost 5 bases, J lost 0 bases, and 13 bases lay in between. The CDR3 is 16 residues long. The CDR3: CASSAGQSTTNEKLFF. The CDR3 DNA reads as TGTGCCAGCAGCGCAGGCCAGTCCACAACTAATGAAAAACTGTTTTTT.